These 4 T cell receptor beta chains were all obtained from the same sample, sequenced in a study of T cell repertoires in cytomegalovirus infection. A single record per CDR3 protein comes from TCRdb applying MiXCR to the reads. This table holds just over 300,000 distinct CDR3 sequences, 17% found once. The sample consisted of PBMCs. These TCRs come from a human donor in good health (CMV status not recorded). Some clones in this sample may be carry-over from other donors' samples.

This clonotype was seen a handful of times. The V and J genes are TRBV7-8 and TRBJ2-2, with D possibly being TRBD2 (5 bases). The CDR3 is 15 amino acids. Between the trimmed V and J ends, which lost 3 bases and 0 bases, there was a span of 8 bases. Germline V gene data show CDR1 as SGHVS and CDR2 as FQNEAQ. The DNA of the CDR3 is TGTGCCAGCAGCTTCGCGGGTCCGAACACCGGGGAGCTGTTTTTT. Its translation: CASSFAGPNTGELFF.

This clonotype came up a few times. The chain couples TRBV27 to TRBJ2-1, with 11 positions matching TRBD2. Trimming cost V 2 bases and J 6 bases; bases outside gene matches: 3. Germline CDR1 and CDR2: MNHEY and SMNVEV (reference sequence). This CDR3 has 15 amino acids. This CDR3 reads CASSLISGGGNEQFF. CDR3 DNA: TGTGCCAGCAGTTTAATTAGCGGGGGGGGCAATGAGCAGTTCTTC.

This clonotype was seen at least ten times. V and J are TRBV19 and TRBJ2-5; 9 bases align to TRBD2. After removal of 6 bases from V and 5 bases from J, the junction contained 13 bases not matched to a gene. Germline CDR1 reads LNHDA; CDR2 reads SQIVND (reference sequence). This CDR3 has 16 amino acids. CDR3 nucleotide sequence: TGTGCCAGTAGCCCCGGGAGCGGGGGGTTCAGCGAGACCCAGTACTTC. The encoded protein is CASSPGSGGFSETQYF.

Worth noting for this clonotype: A clone one base away is much larger, so this may be a read error. Likely a read error: the CDR3 ends without its conserved phenylalanine or tryptophan. The chain recombines TRBV7-2 with TRBJ1-1, with TRBD1 as a possible D gene (6 bases). The CDR3 runs 15 residues. Germline CDR1 and CDR2: SGHTA and FQGNSA. The V gene lost 2 bases and the J gene lost 5 bases, with 15 bases spanning the gap. The CDR3 protein is CASSLMLGAQTEAFS. In DNA, the CDR3 is TGTGCCAGCAGCTTAATGCTGGGGGCGCAGACTGAAGCTTTCTCT.